What follows are 9 T cell receptor beta chains derived from one specimen sequenced in a study of shared clonotypes between healthy human individuals. Sequencing was performed with immunoSEQ multiplex PCR; in TCRdb, only in-frame clones are kept and a portion is missing. The data show 980,000 or so clones, about 80% seen once. The material sequenced was memory CD4+ T cells sorted from blood. Indicated subset: CD45RA-negative fraction. These receptors were taken from a man younger than 35 in good health.

This sequence joins TRBV7-8 and TRBJ2-7; D perhaps matches TRBD2 (6 bases). This CDR3 has 17 amino acids. The germline V gene has CDR1 SGHVS and CDR2 FQNEAQ. Deletions cut 4 bases from V and 4 bases from J, with 23 bases between. CDR3 nucleotides: TGTGCCAGCAGCTCCACTACCGGAGGGCCGATTTCGTACGAGCAGTACTTC. It yields the protein CASSSTTGGPISYEQYF.

This clone has just a few counts. The chain is built from TRBV25-1 and TRBJ1-5; D possibly corresponds to TRBD1 (5 bases). Germline V lookup: CDR1 MGHDK, CDR2 SYGVNS. V lost 8 bases and J lost 5, with 19 bases in between. The CDR3 spans 15 residues. CDR3 sequence: CASELRGLVYQPQHF. The CDR3, as DNA: TGTGCCAGCGAGCTCCGGGGCCTAGTTTATCAGCCCCAGCATTTT.

Only one count was recorded for this clone. This sequence joins TRBV11-2 and TRBJ2-5, with 11 bases that match TRBD1. The germline gives CDR1 SGHAT, CDR2 FQNNGV. J lost 3 bases, V lost 5 bases, and 8 bases had no gene match. The CDR3 is made up of 16 amino acids. The DNA for the CDR3 is TGTGCCAGCAGCCCCGGACAGGGGGCGCGGGAAGAGACCCAGTACTTC. As protein: CASSPGQGAREETQYF. Complete variable domain (other parts from reference TRBV11-2 and TRBJ2-5): EAGVAQSPRYKIIEKRQSVAFWCNPISGHATLYWYQQILGQGPKLLIQFQNNGVVDDSQLPKDRFSAERLKGVDSTLKIQPAKLEDSAVYLCASSPGQGAREETQYFGPGTRLLVL.

The J gene is TRBJ2-5, the V gene TRBV10-3, with D perhaps matching TRBD1 or TRBD2 (5 bases each). The J call may be wrong; the DNA end is better matched by TRBJ2-7. Germline V gene sequence: CDR1 ENHRY, CDR2 SYGVKD. The CDR3 covers 11 residues. The CDR3 sequence: CAIGGAYEQYF. CDR3 DNA sequence: TGTGCCATCGGGGGAGCCTACGAGCAGTACTTC.

J is TRBJ2-5 and V is TRBV18; unclear D gene. CDR1 is KGHSH, CDR2 LQKENI, per germline. The CDR3 spans 14 residues. Trimming took 2 bases from V and 2 from J, leaving 9 bases between them. The DNA of the CDR3 is TGTGCCAGCTCACCAGTGAGTTATCAAGAGACCCAGTACTTC. Residues: CASSPVSYQETQYF.

The table lists this clone with a few counts. The V and J genes are TRBV19 and TRBJ2-5, with D tentatively TRBD1 or TRBD2 (5 bases each). CDR3 size: 13 residues. V was cut by 5 bases and J by 1 base, with 8 bases left in between. Germline V CDR1 and CDR2: LNHDA, SQIVND (reference sequence). The CDR3 DNA follows: TGTGCCAGTAGTGGGGGTCCCCAAGAGACCCAGTACTTC. The encoded protein is CASSGGPQETQYF.

The genes are TRBV29-1 and TRBJ2-3, with TRBD2 matching 10 bases. The CDR3 is 16 residues long. V gave up 7 bases and J gave up 2 bases; unmatched junction bases: 12. The germline V gene encodes CDR1 SQVTM and CDR2 ANQGSEA. CDR3 amino acids: CSADHSTSGNTDTQYF. The CDR3 DNA reads TGCAGCGCCGACCATTCTACTAGCGGGAACACAGATACGCAGTATTTT.

This clone was counted between two and nine times. The V gene is TRBV10-3, the J gene TRBJ1-2, with D uncertain. The CDR3 runs 12 residues. Trimming removed 0 bases at V and 8 bases at J, with 7 bases between. From germline, CDR1 is ENHRY and CDR2 SYGVKD. CDR3 nucleotide sequence: TGTGCCATCAGTGAGTCGATAGCGGGCTACACCTTC. Translated: CAISESIAGYTF.

The sample holds one count of this clone. This sequence joins TRBV6-6 and TRBJ2-6, with TRBD1 as a possible D gene (6 bases). Germline V gives CDR1 MNHNY, CDR2 SVGAGI (reference sequence). CDR3 length: 16 residues. V lost 0 bases and J lost 0, with 6 bases in between. CDR3 in amino acids: CASSYSGGSGANVLTF. The DNA for the CDR3 is TGTGCCAGCAGTTACTCAGGGGGCTCTGGGGCCAACGTCCTGACTTTC.